This entry concerns a single TCR beta chain. The target antigen is unknown. The V gene lost 5 bases and the J gene lost 4 bases, with 18 bases spanning the gap. The CDR3 sequence is 15 residues long. Germline V gives CDR1 SGHVS, CDR2 FQNEAQ. These data belong to a study of Ad26.COV2.S vaccination and SARS-CoV-2 variants. Study-level results: Overall T cell responses may have been underestimated by the analyses of TCR breadth and depth.

The treatment here: around 19 received Ad26.COV2.S at low or high dose, single or two shots; five or six received placebo; per-sample allocation not given. Samples were taken on day 63 after the first vaccine or placebo injection. At a Boston site, the person donating was an adult of 18-55 years. The vaccine antigen was prefusion-stabilized Wuhan SARS-CoV-2 spike. The repertoire was sequenced with immunoSEQ multiplex PCR; TCRdb's copy has only in-frame clones and lacks some. The data hold about 350,000 clones, with approximately 86% observed a single time. The specimen comprised peripheral blood, sampled in a trial of Ad26.COV2.S vaccine versus placebo. The chain uses TRBV7-8 and TRBJ2-7, with D perhaps TRBD1 (6 bases). This clonotype was obtained from a person aged 18-60 years who received the Ad26.COV2.S COVID-19 vaccine or a placebo. CDR3 nucleotide sequence: TGTGCCAGCAGCCCGACAGGCAAGAGGTCGTACGAGCAGTACTTC. This sequence encodes CASSPTGKRSYEQYF.